The rows below give T cell receptor beta chains drawn from one sample of a study of cytomegalovirus exposure and HLA in healthy donors. The repertoire was sequenced with immunoSEQ multiplex PCR; TCRdb's copy has only in-frame clones and lacks some. This sample has more than 90,000 clones, with around 74% found just once. Sequences were obtained from PBMCs. The receptors stem from a man aged 40-55 years in good health and CMV-seropositive. The CDR3 runs from the conserved cysteine through the conserved F or W. A D gene is named only where the DNA matches it firmly. The size entry is marked missing in some rows and otherwise reads once, few, many or a size class.

d_call: .; v_call: TRBV6-5; j_call: TRBJ2-7; clone_size: .; cdr3_aa: CASRSDISYEQYF; cdr3_nt: TGTGCCAGCAGATCAGACATTTCCTACGAGCAGTACTTC
d_call: TRBD1; v_call: TRBV5-4; j_call: TRBJ2-3; clone_size: .; cdr3_aa: CASSLATGGPDTQYF; cdr3_nt: TGTGCCAGCAGCTTGGCGACAGGGGGGCCAGATACGCAGTATTTT
d_call: TRBD1; v_call: TRBV25-1; j_call: TRBJ2-7; clone_size: .; cdr3_aa: CASSPRQGSYEQYF; cdr3_nt: TGTGCCAGCAGCCCCCGACAGGGCTCCTACGAGCAGTACTTC
d_call: .; v_call: TRBV7-8; j_call: TRBJ1-2; clone_size: .; cdr3_aa: CASSARPGGGYTF; cdr3_nt: TGTGCCAGCAGCGCCCGGCCAGGAGGGGGCTACACCTTC
d_call: TRBD2; v_call: TRBV29-1; j_call: TRBJ2-5; clone_size: .; cdr3_aa: CSAGGGGGLAGLQETQYF; cdr3_nt: TGCAGCGCTGGAGGGGGGGGAGGACTAGCGGGCCTCCAAGAGACCCAGTACTTC
d_call: .; v_call: TRBV4-3; j_call: TRBJ1-4; clone_size: .; cdr3_aa: CASSHLQGGRGSNEKLFF; cdr3_nt: TGCGCCAGCAGCCACTTACAGGGAGGGAGGGGTTCTAATGAAAAACTGTTTTTT
d_call: .; v_call: TRBV6-1; j_call: TRBJ2-3; clone_size: .; cdr3_aa: CASMGGPDTQYF; cdr3_nt: TGTGCCAGCATGGGGGGGCCAGATACGCAGTATTTT
d_call: .; v_call: TRBV21-1; j_call: TRBJ1-1; clone_size: medium-sized; cdr3_aa: CANHDRDAFF; cdr3_nt: TGTGCCAACCACGACAGGGACGCTTTCTTT
d_call: TRBD1; v_call: TRBV29-1; j_call: TRBJ2-7; clone_size: .; cdr3_aa: CSVGTGTYEQYF; cdr3_nt: TGCAGCGTTGGGACAGGAACCTACGAGCAGTACTTC
d_call: TRBD1; v_call: TRBV4-1; j_call: TRBJ2-7; clone_size: .; cdr3_aa: CASSQRSDRVAYEQYF; cdr3_nt: TGCGCCAGCAGCCAACGATCGGACAGGGTCGCCTACGAGCAGTACTTC
d_call: TRBD2; v_call: TRBV5-1; j_call: TRBJ2-1; clone_size: .; cdr3_aa: CASSFGLAGGDEQFF; cdr3_nt: TGCGCCAGCAGCTTCGGTCTAGCGGGGGGGGATGAGCAGTTCTTC
d_call: TRBD1; v_call: TRBV5-1; j_call: TRBJ1-1; clone_size: .; cdr3_aa: CASSEGQGASEAFF; cdr3_nt: TGCGCCAGCAGCGAAGGACAGGGGGCGTCTGAAGCTTTCTTT
d_call: TRBD2; v_call: TRBV27; j_call: TRBJ2-7; clone_size: .; cdr3_aa: CASSFRVSGATEQYF; cdr3_nt: TGTGCCAGCAGTTTCCGGGTGAGCGGGGCTACTGAGCAGTACTTC
d_call: .; v_call: TRBV21-1; j_call: TRBJ2-5; clone_size: .; cdr3_aa: CASSKGGGRALRLAGVETQYF; cdr3_nt: TGTGCCAGCAGCAAAGGGGGGGGGCGCGCCCTTCGACTAGCGGGAGTCGAGACCCAGTACTTC
d_call: TRBD1; v_call: TRBV6-6; j_call: TRBJ1-1; clone_size: .; cdr3_aa: CASSYGSTGGNTEAFF; cdr3_nt: TGTGCCAGCAGTTACGGGTCGACAGGGGGCAACACTGAAGCTTTCTTT
d_call: .; v_call: TRBV6-5; j_call: TRBJ2-7; clone_size: .; cdr3_aa: CASSYSKQGWEQYF; cdr3_nt: TGTGCCAGCAGTTACTCGAAGCAGGGCTGGGAGCAGTACTTC
d_call: TRBD1; v_call: TRBV6-5; j_call: TRBJ2-1; clone_size: .; cdr3_aa: CASTPRGSGINEQFF; cdr3_nt: TGTGCCAGCACCCCCAGGGGGAGTGGGATAAATGAGCAGTTCTTC
d_call: .; v_call: TRBV27; j_call: TRBJ2-5; clone_size: .; cdr3_aa: CASRKTDQETQYF; cdr3_nt: TGTGCCAGCAGGAAGACAGACCAAGAGACCCAGTACTTC
d_call: .; v_call: TRBV5-1; j_call: TRBJ2-7; clone_size: few; cdr3_aa: CASTLSGVGSGPVGEQYF; cdr3_nt: TGCGCCAGCACTCTGTCGGGTGTGGGTAGCGGACCCGTGGGGGAGCAGTACTTC
d_call: .; v_call: TRBV5-6; j_call: TRBJ1-4; clone_size: .; cdr3_aa: CASSFDGGRTNEKLFF; cdr3_nt: TGTGCCAGCAGCTTTGATGGGGGCAGAACTAATGAAAAACTGTTTTTT
d_call: TRBD1; v_call: TRBV11-2; j_call: TRBJ1-5; clone_size: .; cdr3_aa: CASSFDRVGQPQHF; cdr3_nt: TGTGCCAGCAGCTTTGACAGGGTGGGGCAGCCCCAGCATTTT
d_call: .; v_call: TRBV5-1; j_call: TRBJ1-1; clone_size: .; cdr3_aa: CASSFWREDTEAFF; cdr3_nt: TGCGCCAGCAGCTTTTGGAGGGAGGACACTGAAGCTTTCTTT
d_call: .; v_call: TRBV11-3; j_call: TRBJ2-7; clone_size: .; cdr3_aa: CASSLAGSGEQYF; cdr3_nt: TGTGCCAGCAGCTTGGCCGGGAGTGGAGAGCAGTACTTC
d_call: .; v_call: TRBV7-3; j_call: TRBJ1-1; clone_size: .; cdr3_aa: CASSSTGSPNTEAFF; cdr3_nt: TGTGCCAGCAGCTCGACGGGGTCGCCTAACACTGAAGCTTTCTTT
d_call: .; v_call: TRBV6-5; j_call: TRBJ2-7; clone_size: .; cdr3_aa: CASSSARSSYEQYF; cdr3_nt: TGTGCCAGCAGTTCGGCCCGTAGCTCCTACGAGCAGTACTTC
d_call: .; v_call: TRBV2; j_call: TRBJ2-1; clone_size: few; cdr3_aa: CASLLSRENEQFF; cdr3_nt: TGTGCCAGCCTCCTCTCCCGGGAGAATGAGCAGTTCTTC
d_call: .; v_call: TRBV5-5; j_call: TRBJ2-3; clone_size: .; cdr3_aa: CASSLLYSNTDTQYF; cdr3_nt: TGTGCCAGCAGCTTGCTTTACAGTAACACAGATACGCAGTATTTT
d_call: .; v_call: TRBV7-9; j_call: TRBJ1-1; clone_size: .; cdr3_aa: CASSLEAVMNTEAFF; cdr3_nt: TGTGCCAGCAGCTTAGAGGCGGTGATGAACACTGAAGCTTTCTTT
d_call: .; v_call: TRBV2; j_call: TRBJ1-6; clone_size: .; cdr3_aa: CASSRNGGDSPLHF; cdr3_nt: TGTGCCAGCAGTCGAAACGGGGGGGATTCACCCCTCCACTTT
d_call: .; v_call: TRBV2; j_call: TRBJ1-1; clone_size: .; cdr3_aa: CASSDEFAGGTEAFF; cdr3_nt: TGTGCCAGCAGTGATGAGTTCGCGGGAGGCACTGAAGCTTTCTTT
d_call: TRBD1; v_call: TRBV19; j_call: TRBJ2-7; clone_size: .; cdr3_aa: CASSDRQGYEQYF; cdr3_nt: TGTGCCAGTAGTGACAGACAGGGCTACGAGCAGTACTTC
d_call: TRBD1; v_call: TRBV2; j_call: TRBJ1-4; clone_size: .; cdr3_aa: CASSRTGSNEKLFF; cdr3_nt: TGTGCCAGCAGTCGGACAGGTTCTAATGAAAAACTGTTTTTT
d_call: TRBD1; v_call: TRBV7-7; j_call: TRBJ1-1; clone_size: few; cdr3_aa: CASSYETGGRNTEAFF; cdr3_nt: TGTGCTAGCAGCTACGAGACAGGGGGGAGAAACACTGAAGCTTTCTTT